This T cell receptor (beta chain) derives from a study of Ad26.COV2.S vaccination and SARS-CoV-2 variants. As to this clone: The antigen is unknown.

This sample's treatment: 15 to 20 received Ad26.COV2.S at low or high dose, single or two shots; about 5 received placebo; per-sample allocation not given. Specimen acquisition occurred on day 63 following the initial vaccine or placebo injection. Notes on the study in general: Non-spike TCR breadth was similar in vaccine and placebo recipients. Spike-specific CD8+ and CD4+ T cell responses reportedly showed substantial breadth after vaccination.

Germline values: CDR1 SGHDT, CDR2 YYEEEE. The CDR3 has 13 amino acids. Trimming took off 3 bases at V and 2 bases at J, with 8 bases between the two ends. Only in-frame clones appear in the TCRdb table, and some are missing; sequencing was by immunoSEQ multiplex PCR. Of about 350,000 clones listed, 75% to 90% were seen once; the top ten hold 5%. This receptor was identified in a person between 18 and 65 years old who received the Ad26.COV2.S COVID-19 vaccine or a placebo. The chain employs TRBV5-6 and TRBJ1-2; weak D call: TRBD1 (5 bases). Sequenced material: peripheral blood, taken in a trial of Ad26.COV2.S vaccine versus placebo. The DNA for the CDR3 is TGTGCCAGCAGCTCCGGGGACAACTATGGCTACACCTTC. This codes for CASSSGDNYGYTF.